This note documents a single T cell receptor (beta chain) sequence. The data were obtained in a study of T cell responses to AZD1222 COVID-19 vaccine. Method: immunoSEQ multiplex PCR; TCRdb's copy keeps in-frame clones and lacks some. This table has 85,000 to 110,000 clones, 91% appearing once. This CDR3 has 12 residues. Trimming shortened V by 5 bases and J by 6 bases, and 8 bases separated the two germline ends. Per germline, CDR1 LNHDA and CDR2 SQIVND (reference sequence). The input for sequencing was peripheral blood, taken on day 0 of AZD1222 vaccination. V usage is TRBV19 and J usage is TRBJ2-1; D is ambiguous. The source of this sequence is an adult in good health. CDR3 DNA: TGTGCCAGTAGTCTTCTGGGCAATGAGCAGTTCTTC. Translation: CASSLLGNEQFF.